One and the same sample provided the 8 T cell receptor beta chains below, sequenced in a study of cytomegalovirus exposure and HLA in healthy donors. The study ran its PCR with 60 Vbeta and 13 Jbeta primers. Assay: immunoSEQ multiplex PCR; the TCRdb copy retains only in-frame clones and omits some. The sample includes about 140,000 clones, about three quarters seen only once; the top ten take less than 1.5%. The sample taken for sequencing was PBMCs. These receptors all come from a male donor in good health and CMV-seropositive.

J is TRBJ1-2 and V is TRBV11-2, with a weak D call TRBD1 (5 bases). The CDR3 has 15 amino acids. Trimming stripped 1 base from V and 0 bases from J, with 9 bases between. Per the germline V gene, CDR1 is SGHAT and CDR2 is FQNNGV. The CDR3 loop is CASSLGAGPNYGYTF. For the CDR3, the DNA is TGTGCCAGCAGCTTAGGGGCGGGGCCTAACTATGGCTACACCTTC.

The DNA for the CDR3 is TGTGCCAGCACTTCGGGTCATAGCACAGATACGCAGTATTTT. The encoded protein is CASTSGHSTDTQYF. The V and J genes are TRBV7-6 and TRBJ2-3; no clear D. V was clipped by 7 bases and J by 0 bases, with 11 bases between them. In germline, CDR1 is SGHVS, CDR2 FNYEAQ. The CDR3 has 14 amino acids. Together with reference TRBV7-6 and TRBJ2-3, the CDR3 gives the full variable domain: GAGVSQSPRYKVTKRGQDVALRCDPISGHVSLYWYRQALGQGPEFLTYFNYEAQQDKSGLPNDRFSAERPEGSISTLTIQRTEQRDSAMYRCASTSGHSTDTQYFGPGTRLTVL.

V gene TRBV27 combines with J gene TRBJ2-5; TRBD2 matches at 8 bases. There are 15 residues in the CDR3. The ends lost 4 bases at V and 7 bases at J; junction bases unmatched: 11. The germline gives CDR1 MNHEY, CDR2 SMNVEV (reference sequence). The CDR3 region is CASSSRVAGLVTQYF. The CDR3 DNA follows: TGTGCCAGCAGTTCACGGGTAGCGGGATTGGTGACCCAGTACTTC.

The J gene is TRBJ2-3, the V gene TRBV10-1, with 12 positions matching TRBD2. The CDR3 contains 15 residues. CDR1 is WNHNN, CDR2 SYGVQD, per germline (reference sequence). The V segment lost 3 bases and the J segment 9 bases; nucleotides outside the gene matches: 7. The CDR3 DNA is TGCGCCAGCAGTGATCGGCTAGCGGGGGGGCGGACGCAGTATTTT. Protein: CASSDRLAGGRTQYF.

The chain uses TRBV7-2 and TRBJ2-7, with D perhaps matching TRBD1 (6 bases). V lost 2 bases and J 0 bases, leaving 11 bases between the germline ends. The CDR3 length is 15 residues. Per the germline V gene, CDR1 is SGHTA and CDR2 is FQGNSA. CDR3 sequence: CASSLKGTLSYEQYF. In nucleotides, the CDR3 is TGTGCCAGCAGCTTAAAGGGGACACTCTCCTACGAGCAGTACTTC.

V usage is TRBV28 and J usage is TRBJ2-1, with TRBD2 matching over 10 bases. There are 15 residues in the CDR3. The germline V gene encodes CDR1 MDHEN and CDR2 SYDVKM. V lost 4 bases, J lost 7 bases, and 7 bases stayed unmatched. CDR3 loop: CASSSPSGGRNEQFF. The CDR3 DNA follows: TGTGCCAGCAGTTCTCCTAGCGGGGGACGGAATGAGCAGTTCTTC.

This clone showed up just once. The chain joins TRBV4-3 to TRBJ2-7; D possibly corresponds to TRBD1 (6 bases). The V end lost 3 bases, the J end lost 0 bases, and 9 bases lay between the germline ends. The CDR3 has 14 residues. Germline values: CDR1 LGHNA, CDR2 YSLEER. The CDR3 sequence: CASSQSGDSYEQYF. The CDR3 nucleotides read TGCGCCAGCAGCCAGTCAGGGGACTCCTACGAGCAGTACTTC.

The V call is TRBV7-9, the J call TRBJ1-2; D is perhaps TRBD1 (6 bases). The CDR3 spans 15 residues. Germline assignment: CDR1 SEHNR and CDR2 FQNEAQ (reference sequence). V was pared by 5 bases and J by 4 bases, with 17 bases between. Here the CDR3 reads CASSANRASGYGYTF. In DNA, the CDR3 is TGTGCCAGCAGCGCCAACAGGGCTTCCGGCTATGGCTACACCTTC.